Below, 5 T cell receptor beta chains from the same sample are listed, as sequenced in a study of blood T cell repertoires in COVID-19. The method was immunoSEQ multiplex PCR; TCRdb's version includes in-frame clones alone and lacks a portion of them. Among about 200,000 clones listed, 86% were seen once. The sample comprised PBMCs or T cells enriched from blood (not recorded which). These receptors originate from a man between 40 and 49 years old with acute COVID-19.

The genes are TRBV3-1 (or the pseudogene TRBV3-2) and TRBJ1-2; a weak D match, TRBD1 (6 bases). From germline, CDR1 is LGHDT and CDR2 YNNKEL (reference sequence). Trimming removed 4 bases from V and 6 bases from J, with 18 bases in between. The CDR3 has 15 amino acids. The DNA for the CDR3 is TGTGCCAGCAGCCGACTCCTAGGGGGATCGGATGGCTACACCTTC. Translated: CASSRLLGGSDGYTF.

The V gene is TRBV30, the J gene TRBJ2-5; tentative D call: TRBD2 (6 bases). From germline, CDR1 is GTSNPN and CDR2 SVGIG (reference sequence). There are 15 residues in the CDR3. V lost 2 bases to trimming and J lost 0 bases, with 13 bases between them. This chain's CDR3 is CAWSPERVDQETQYF. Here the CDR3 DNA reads TGTGCCTGGAGTCCCGAGCGGGTCGACCAAGAGACCCAGTACTTC.

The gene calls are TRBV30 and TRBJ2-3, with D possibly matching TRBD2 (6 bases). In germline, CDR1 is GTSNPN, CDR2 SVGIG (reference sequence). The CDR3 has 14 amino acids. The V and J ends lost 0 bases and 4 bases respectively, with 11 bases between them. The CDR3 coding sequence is TGTGCCTGGAGTGTGTCGGGAGTGCCAGATACGCAGTATTTT. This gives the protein CAWSVSGVPDTQYF.

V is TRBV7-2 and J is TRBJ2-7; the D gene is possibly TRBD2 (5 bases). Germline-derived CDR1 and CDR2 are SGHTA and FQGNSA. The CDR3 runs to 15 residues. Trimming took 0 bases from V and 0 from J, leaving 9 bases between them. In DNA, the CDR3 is TGTGCCAGCAGCTTAGCCGGGGTTAGCTCCTACGAGCAGTACTTC. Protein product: CASSLAGVSSYEQYF.

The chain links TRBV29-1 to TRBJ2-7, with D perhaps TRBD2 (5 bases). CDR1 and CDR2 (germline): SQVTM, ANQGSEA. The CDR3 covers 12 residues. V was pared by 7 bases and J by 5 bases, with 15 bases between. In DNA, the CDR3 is TGCAGCGCCGCACCCAGCGGAGACGAGCAGTACTTC. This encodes CSAAPSGDEQYF.